The next 31 T cell receptor beta chains were all read from a single sample in a study of blood T cell repertoires in COVID-19 (dated by TCRdb to 2018 to 2021). Library creation used the immunoSEQ multiplex PCR assay. Drawn from immuneACCESS, this table holds only the in-frame rearrangements with V and J called that TCRdb kept. Clones are partly lost; checked studies trace under half to an unresolved V gene and leave the rest unexplained. Recorded for this sample are tens of thousands of clones; roughly 89% of them occurred a single time. The ten most abundant clones make up 2% of the sample. The sequencing sample was made of peripheral blood. The receptors come from a man aged 25-40 years with acute or convalescent COVID-19.

The DNA for the CDR3 is TGCGCCAGCAGCTTCTCTGCGGGGGGGGACACAGATACGCAGTATTTT. Residues: CASSFSAGGDTDTQYF. The chain carries TRBV5-1 and TRBJ2-3; 9 nucleotides align to TRBD2. The CDR3 runs 16 residues. V lost 2 bases, J lost 2 bases, and 6 bases stayed unmatched. Germline V lookup: CDR1 SGHRS, CDR2 YFSETQ.

This chain links TRBV2 with TRBJ1-1; 7 bases fit TRBD1. Trimming at V came to 8 bases and at J to 4 bases, leaving 7 bases not matched to a gene. This CDR3 is built from 13 residues. Germline V gene data show CDR1 as SNHLY and CDR2 as FYNNEI. The CDR3 sequence: CASADRAGTEAFF. DNA for the CDR3: TGTGCCAGCGCAGACAGGGCGGGCACTGAAGCTTTCTTT.

This clone showed up just a few times. An end of the junction does not agree with germline; a read error may underlie this. The chain employs TRBV2 and TRBJ1-2; 9 bases align to TRBD1. There are 12 residues in the CDR3. The germline CDR1 and CDR2 sequences are SNHLY and FYNNEI. CDR3 sequence (DNA): TGTGCCAGCAGCCGACAGGGGGAACCCTCTCGGTTC. It translates to CASSRQGEPSRF.

This clone was detected only once. This chain uses TRBV24-1 with TRBJ2-7; 7 bases map to TRBD2. The V segment lost 0 bases and the J segment 3 bases; nucleotides outside the gene matches: 16. The CDR3 contains 19 residues. From germline, CDR1 is KGHDR and CDR2 SFDVKD. The CDR3: CATSDLRGVGAPRYYEQYV. The CDR3 DNA reads as TGTGCCACCAGTGATTTGCGGGGGGTCGGGGCCCCAAGATACTACGAGCAGTACGTC.

The rearrangement links TRBV4-1 to TRBJ1-4, with 7 nucleotides matching TRBD1. Germline CDR1 reads MGHRA; CDR2 reads YSYEKL. The CDR3 extends over 18 amino acids. J gave up 7 bases and V 4 bases, and 18 bases lay outside the gene matches. The CDR3 protein is CASSLHRIQGVSGEKLFF. The CDR3 nucleotides read TGCGCCAGCAGCCTCCACCGGATTCAGGGGGTCTCGGGTGAAAAACTGTTTTTT.

The chain is built from TRBV30 and TRBJ2-1; 7 bases line up with TRBD1. The CDR3 is 15 amino acids. Losses at the gene ends were 2 bases for V and 0 bases for J; bases not matched to a gene: 4. The germline V gene encodes CDR1 GTSNPN and CDR2 SVGIG (reference sequence). CDR3 region: CAWSWRQGSYNEQFF. DNA of the CDR3: TGTGCCTGGAGTTGGAGACAGGGCTCCTACAATGAGCAGTTCTTC.

The chain couples TRBV18 to TRBJ1-3; D is possibly TRBD1 (6 bases). V gave up 4 bases and J gave up 4 bases, with 11 bases separating them. The CDR3 is 14 residues long. Germline V gene data show CDR1 as KGHSH and CDR2 as LQKENI. CDR3 sequence reads: CASSLSGDGNTIYF. Written as DNA, the CDR3 is TGTGCCAGCTCACTATCAGGGGACGGAAACACCATATATTTT.

The chain uses TRBV29-1 and TRBJ1-1; D is undetermined. The ends were cut back, 6 bases at V and 2 bases at J, with 13 bases in the middle. The CDR3 consists of 13 residues. Germline CDR1 SQVTM, CDR2 ANQGSEA. CDR3: CSVRRGFNTEAFF. Written as DNA, the CDR3 is TGCAGCGTCCGAAGAGGATTCAACACTGAAGCTTTCTTT. Variable domain in full (rest from reference TRBV29-1 and TRBJ1-1): SAVISQKPSRDICQRGTSLTIQCQVDSQVTMMFWYRQQPGQSLTLIATANQGSEATYESGFVIDKFPISRPNLTFSTLTVSNMSPEDSSIYLCSVRRGFNTEAFFGQGTRLTVV.

The rearrangement joins TRBV4-3 to TRBJ2-4; 13 bases agree with TRBD2. The CDR3 consists of 19 residues. V was pared by 1 base and J by 6 bases, with 12 bases of the junction left unmatched. Germline V gives CDR1 LGHNA, CDR2 YSLEER. DNA of the CDR3: TGCGCCAGCAGCCAAGTTGTCACCGGGACTAGCGGGAACGGAAACATTCAGTACTTC. Protein: CASSQVVTGTSGNGNIQYF.

The chain links TRBV5-6 to TRBJ2-7; the match to TRBD2 covers 14 bases. This CDR3 is built from 18 residues. Per germline, CDR1 SGHDT and CDR2 YYEEEE. V lost 1 base, J lost 4 bases, and 10 bases stayed unmatched. As DNA, the CDR3 is TGTGCCAGCAGCTTGCGACTAGCGGGAGGGCCGGGTTCTTACGAGCAGTACTTC. Encoded protein: CASSLRLAGGPGSYEQYF.

The rearrangement joins TRBV6-6 to TRBJ1-2, with TRBD1 matching 7 bases. The CDR3 has 14 residues. The V gene end was trimmed by 4 bases and the J gene end by 6 bases; junction bases not matched to a gene: 8. CDR1 is MNHNY, CDR2 SVGAGI, per germline (reference sequence). CDR3 in amino acids: CASSWETGRNGYTF. The CDR3 DNA reads as TGTGCCAGCAGTTGGGAGACAGGGCGAAATGGCTACACCTTC.

This chain links TRBV19 with TRBJ1-6; weak D call: TRBD1 (6 bases). V was pared by 6 bases and J by 6 bases, with 21 bases between. This CDR3 is 17 amino acids long. Germline V gene lookup returns CDR1 LNHDA and CDR2 SQIVND (reference sequence). CDR3 sequence reads: CASSDPGEGGINSPLHF. CDR3 coding DNA: TGTGCCAGTAGCGACCCTGGGGAAGGGGGTATTAATTCACCCCTCCACTTT.

In nucleotides, the CDR3 is TGTGCCAGCAGTTCAACGGGGGGCGGCGCGCAGTTCTTC. It translates to CASSSTGGGAQFF. This chain links TRBV12-3 or TRBV12-4 with TRBJ2-1; maybe TRBD2 (7 bases). V was cut by 4 bases and J by 12 bases, with 16 bases left in between. The CDR3 is 13 amino acids.

The V and J genes are TRBV7-2 and TRBJ2-3; a possible D gene is TRBD2 (5 bases). Germline lookup yields CDR1 SGHTA and CDR2 FQGNSA. The V end lost 4 bases, the J end lost 4 bases, and 12 bases lay between the germline ends. This CDR3 spans 14 amino acids. As DNA, the CDR3 is TGTGCCAGCAGCTCCCGGGGTAGCGCAGATACGCAGTATTTT. Protein: CASSSRGSADTQYF.

The J gene is TRBJ1-3, the V gene TRBV5-1, with D perhaps TRBD1 (5 bases). Germline CDR1 and CDR2: SGHRS and YFSETQ. V was clipped by 5 bases and J by 0 bases, with 12 bases between them. The CDR3 has 15 residues. CDR3 in amino acids: CASRQTVSSGNTIYF. CDR3 in DNA: TGCGCCAGCAGGCAGACAGTTAGCTCTGGAAACACCATATATTTT.

The chain carries TRBV2 and TRBJ1-6, with a weak D call TRBD1 (5 bases). The germline V and J ends were trimmed by 5 bases and 4 bases, with 9 bases remaining between them. The length of the CDR3 is 14 residues. Per germline, CDR1 SNHLY and CDR2 FYNNEI. The CDR3 sequence is CASSRDRYNSPLHF. The CDR3 DNA is TGTGCCAGCAGTCGCGACAGATATAATTCACCCCTCCACTTT. The complete variable domain, with remaining parts taken from reference TRBV2 and TRBJ1-6, reads EPEVTQTPSHQVTQMGQEVILRCVPISNHLYFYWYRQILGQKVEFLVSFYNNEISEKSEIFDDQFSVERPDGSNFTLKIRSTKLEDSAMYFCASSRDRYNSPLHFGNGTRLTVT.

The chain links TRBV6-5 to TRBJ1-3; no clear D. Germline CDR1 and CDR2: MNHEY and SVGAGI. Deletions cut 0 bases from V and 0 bases from J, with 3 bases between. The CDR3 runs to 14 residues. The CDR3 loop is CASSYSSSGNTIYF. In DNA form, the CDR3 reads TGTGCCAGCAGTTACTCCAGCTCTGGAAACACCATATATTTT.

This rearrangement joins TRBV2 to TRBJ1-5, with TRBD1 identical over 9 bases. Per the germline V gene, CDR1 is SNHLY and CDR2 is FYNNEI. V gave up 6 bases and J gave up 1 base; unmatched junction bases: 4. This CDR3 is 15 amino acids long. The CDR3 bases are TGTGCCAGCAGCCCAGACAGGGGGAGCAATCAGCCCCAGCATTTT. It translates to CASSPDRGSNQPQHF.

This rearrangement joins TRBV12-3 or TRBV12-4 to TRBJ2-2; unclear D gene. The ends were cut back, 7 bases at V and 7 bases at J, with 13 bases in the middle. The CDR3 runs 13 residues. The CDR3 spells CASTPILGGELFF. CDR3 sequence (DNA): TGTGCCAGCACTCCCATACTTGGCGGGGAGCTGTTTTTT.

V usage is TRBV5-8 and J usage is TRBJ1-1; D is undetermined. This CDR3 is built from 15 residues. CDR1 SGHTS and CDR2 YDEGEE come from the germline V gene. The V and J ends lost 2 bases and 2 bases respectively, with 13 bases between them. CDR3 in DNA: TGTGCCAGCAGCTTCTGGCCTGGGAGTAACACTGAAGCTTTCTTT. This codes for CASSFWPGSNTEAFF.

This chain links TRBV5-5 with TRBJ1-6; TRBD1 aligns across 12 bases. V shed 4 bases and J 1 base; nucleotides not matched to a gene: 6. Germline assignment: CDR1 SGHKS and CDR2 YYEKEE (reference sequence). There are 18 residues in the CDR3. The CDR3 DNA sequence: TGTGCCAGCAGCCTGGGACAGGGGGCAGGATCCTATAATTCACCCCTCCACTTT. This sequence encodes CASSLGQGAGSYNSPLHF.

This rearrangement joins TRBV2 to TRBJ2-6, with D possibly being TRBD1 (5 bases). CDR3 size: 16 residues. V was pared by 4 bases and J by 2 bases, with 12 bases between. Germline assignment: CDR1 SNHLY and CDR2 FYNNEI. CDR3 sequence reads: CASSVGEGAGANVLTF. The CDR3 DNA sequence: TGTGCCAGCAGTGTAGGGGAAGGGGCTGGGGCCAACGTCCTGACTTTC.

This clone was seen more than once but under ten times. This rearrangement joins TRBV6-4 to TRBJ1-1, with D unresolved. The length of the CDR3 is 13 residues. Germline assignment: CDR1 MRHNA and CDR2 SNTAGT. Trimming took 4 bases from V and 1 from J, leaving 7 bases between them. The CDR3 reads CASSVRENTEAFF. The CDR3 bases are TGTGCCAGCAGTGTGAGGGAGAACACTGAAGCTTTCTTT.

The genes are TRBV10-3 and TRBJ2-2, with unresolved D. Germline V gene data show CDR1 as ENHRY and CDR2 as SYGVKD. This CDR3 spans 12 amino acids. Trimming pared 5 bases from V and 4 bases from J, leaving 5 bases between. The CDR3 is CAISPVTGELFF. Written as DNA, the CDR3 is TGTGCCATCAGTCCCGTCACCGGGGAGCTGTTTTTT.

The rearrangement uses TRBV7-8 and TRBJ1-3; D is uncertain. Germline CDR1 and CDR2: SGHVS and FQNEAQ. The CDR3 spans 16 residues. V was shortened by 1 base and J by 0 bases, with 10 bases between the two germline ends. The CDR3, as DNA: TGTGCCAGCAGCTTAGGGGTGCAGGTCTCTGGAAACACCATATATTTT. Its protein is CASSLGVQVSGNTIYF.

The chain carries TRBV7-9 and TRBJ2-7; TRBD1 is a possible D gene (5 bases). The CDR3 length is 14 residues. The V gene's germline CDR1 is SEHNR and CDR2 FQNEAQ (reference sequence). The V end was cut by 4 bases, the J end by 0 bases, with 10 bases between. The DNA for the CDR3 is TGTGCCAGCAGCTCAAGGGGTAGCTCCTACGAGCAGTACGTC. It specifies CASSSRGSSYEQYV.

The chain couples TRBV6-2 or TRBV6-3 to TRBJ1-2, with a possible D match to TRBD1 (6 bases). The V end was cut by 0 bases, the J end by 6 bases, with 17 bases between. Germline V CDR1 and CDR2: MNHEY, SVGEGT. This CDR3 region has 16 residues. This CDR3 reads CASSYSPRRQGNGYTF. The CDR3 DNA reads TGTGCCAGCAGTTACTCCCCCCGAAGGCAGGGGAATGGCTACACCTTC.

This sequence joins TRBV21-1 and TRBJ2-7; TRBD1 was called by the table and not checked on the DNA. TRBV21-1 is classified as a pseudogene. There are 14 residues in the CDR3. CDR3 residues: CASSPKRGRDEQYF. The CDR3 DNA reads as TGTGCCAGCAGCCCCAAAAGGGGTCGGGACGAGCAGTACTTC.

V usage is TRBV7-9 and J usage is TRBJ2-4, with D hard to call. Germline CDR1 is SEHNR and CDR2 is FQNEAQ (reference sequence). The CDR3 runs to 15 residues. V lost 2 bases to trimming and J lost 1 base, with 9 bases between them. CDR3 sequence (DNA): TGTGCCAGCAGCTTAAGTGCAGGTGCCAAAAACATTCAGTACTTC. It encodes CASSLSAGAKNIQYF.

The V gene is TRBV28, the J gene TRBJ1-4, with D perhaps matching TRBD1 (6 bases). V shed 6 bases and J shed 7 bases, with 18 bases lying between them. The V gene's germline CDR1 is MDHEN and CDR2 SYDVKM. This CDR3 has 15 amino acids. The CDR3 DNA sequence: TGTGCCAGCAGAAGCGGGGGGGCAGAGGGTGAAAAACTGTTTTTT. Protein sequence: CASRSGGAEGEKLFF.

The sample holds a few counts of this clone. This chain uses TRBV5-6 with TRBJ1-5; 8 nucleotides align to TRBD1. This CDR3 region has 14 residues. Germline lookup yields CDR1 SGHDT and CDR2 YYEEEE. V gave up 4 bases and J gave up 9 bases; unmatched junction bases: 9. DNA for the CDR3: TGTGCCAGCAGCCGAGGACAGGGTCACCGGCCCCAGCATTTT. Protein sequence: CASSRGQGHRPQHF. Looking up the rest from reference TRBV5-6 and TRBJ1-5 gives the full variable domain: DAGVTQSPTHLIKTRGQQVTLRCSPKSGHDTVSWYQQALGQGPQFIFQYYEEEERQRGNFPDRFSGHQFPNYSSELNVNALLLGDSALYLCASSRGQGHRPQHFGDGTRLSIL.